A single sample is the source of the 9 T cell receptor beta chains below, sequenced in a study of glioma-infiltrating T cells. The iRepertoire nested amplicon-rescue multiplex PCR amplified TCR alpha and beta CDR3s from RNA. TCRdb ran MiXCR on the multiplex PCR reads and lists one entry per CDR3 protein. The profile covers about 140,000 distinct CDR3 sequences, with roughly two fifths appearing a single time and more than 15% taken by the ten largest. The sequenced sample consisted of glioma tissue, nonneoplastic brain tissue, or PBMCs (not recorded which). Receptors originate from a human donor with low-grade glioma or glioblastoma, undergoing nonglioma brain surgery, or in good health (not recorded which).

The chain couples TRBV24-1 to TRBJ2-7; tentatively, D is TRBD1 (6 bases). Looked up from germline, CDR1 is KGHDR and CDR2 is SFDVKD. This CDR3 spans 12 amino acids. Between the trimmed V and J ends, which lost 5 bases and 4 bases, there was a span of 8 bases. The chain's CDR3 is CATSAQGYEQYF. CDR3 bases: TGTGCCACCAGTGCACAGGGTTACGAGCAGTACTTC.

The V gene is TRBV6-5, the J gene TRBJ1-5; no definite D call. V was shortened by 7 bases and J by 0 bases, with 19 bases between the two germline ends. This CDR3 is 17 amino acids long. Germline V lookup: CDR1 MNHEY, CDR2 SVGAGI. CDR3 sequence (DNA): TGTGCCAGCATGTCCCTATCACAGTTATATAGCAATCAGCCCCAGCATTTT. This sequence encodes CASMSLSQLYSNQPQHF.

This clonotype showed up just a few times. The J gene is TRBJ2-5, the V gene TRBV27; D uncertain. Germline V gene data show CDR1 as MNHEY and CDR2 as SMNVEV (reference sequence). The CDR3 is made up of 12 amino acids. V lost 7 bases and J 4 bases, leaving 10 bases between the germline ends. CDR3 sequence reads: CASKGAPETQYF. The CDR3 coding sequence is TGTGCCAGCAAAGGAGCCCCAGAGACCCAGTACTTC.

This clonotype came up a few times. CDR3: CASSLRPGGLNEQFF. The DNA for the CDR3 is TGTGCCAGCAGCTTACGGCCGGGGGGGTTGAATGAGCAGTTCTTC. The genes are TRBV7-9 and TRBJ2-1; 8 nucleotides line up with TRBD2. The CDR3 extends over 15 amino acids. Germline CDR1 reads SEHNR; CDR2 reads FQNEAQ (reference sequence). With V trimmed by 2 bases and J by 7 bases, 7 bases remained unmatched.

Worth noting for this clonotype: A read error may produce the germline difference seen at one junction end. The CDR3 loop is CASSQVPGQGAFF. In nucleotides, the CDR3 is TGCGCCAGTAGCCAGGTACCGGGACAGGGAGCTTTCTTT. The chain employs TRBV4-1 and TRBJ1-1; 9 positions agree with TRBD1. This CDR3 is built from 13 residues. CDR1 and CDR2 from the germline V gene are MGHRA and YSYEKL.

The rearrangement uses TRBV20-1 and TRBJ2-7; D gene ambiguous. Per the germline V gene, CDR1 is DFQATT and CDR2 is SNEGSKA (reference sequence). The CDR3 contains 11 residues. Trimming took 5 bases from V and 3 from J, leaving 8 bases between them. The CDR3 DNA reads TGCAGTGCTCAGACTTACTACGAGCAGTACTTC. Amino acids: CSAQTYYEQYF.

CDR3 sequence reads: CASSANSYTEAFF. CDR3 coding DNA: TGTGCCAGCAGTGCCAACTCATACACTGAAGCTTTCTTT. The gene calls are TRBV2 and TRBJ1-1; D gene unclear. CDR1 is SNHLY, CDR2 FYNNEI, per germline. V lost 4 bases to trimming and J lost 3 bases, with 9 bases between them. There are 13 residues in the CDR3.

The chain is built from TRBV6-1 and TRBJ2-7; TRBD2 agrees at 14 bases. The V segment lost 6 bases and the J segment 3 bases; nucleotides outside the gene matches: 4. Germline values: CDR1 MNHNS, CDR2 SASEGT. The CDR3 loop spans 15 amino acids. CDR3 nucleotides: TGTGCCAGCAGACAAGGGACTAGCGGGAGCTACGAGCAGTACTTC. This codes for CASRQGTSGSYEQYF.

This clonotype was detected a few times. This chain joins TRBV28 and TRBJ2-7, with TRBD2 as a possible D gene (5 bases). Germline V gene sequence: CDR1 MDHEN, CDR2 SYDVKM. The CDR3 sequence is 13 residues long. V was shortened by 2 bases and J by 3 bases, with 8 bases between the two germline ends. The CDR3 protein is CASSLTGNYEQYF. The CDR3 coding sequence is TGTGCCAGCAGTTTAACGGGGAACTACGAGCAGTACTTC.